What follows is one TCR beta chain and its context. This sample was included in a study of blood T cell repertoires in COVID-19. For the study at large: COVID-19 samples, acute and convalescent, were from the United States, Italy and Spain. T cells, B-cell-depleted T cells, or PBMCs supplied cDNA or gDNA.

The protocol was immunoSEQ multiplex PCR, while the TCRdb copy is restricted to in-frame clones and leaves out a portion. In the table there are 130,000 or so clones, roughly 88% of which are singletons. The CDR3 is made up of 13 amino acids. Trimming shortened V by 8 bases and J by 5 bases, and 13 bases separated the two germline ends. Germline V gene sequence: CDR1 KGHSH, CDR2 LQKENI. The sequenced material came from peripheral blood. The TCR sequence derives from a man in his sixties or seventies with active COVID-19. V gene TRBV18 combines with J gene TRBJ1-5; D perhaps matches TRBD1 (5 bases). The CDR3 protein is CASAEGSDQPQHF. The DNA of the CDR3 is TGTGCCAGCGCGGAGGGGTCGGATCAGCCCCAGCATTTT.